This T cell receptor (beta chain) comes out of a study of cytomegalovirus exposure and HLA in healthy donors. Overall study: The 95 to 150 validation repertoires used a platform that matched the one used for the approximately 620 first-cohort repertoires, as a later analysis reported. Study results and limitations: Subsequent analysis revealed that first-cohort TCR clusters tended to co-occur in the 95 to 150 validation repertoires. Some TCR beta chains (over 150 of them) were listed as cytomegalovirus-associated. Cytomegalovirus status was reportedly diagnosed by the classifier with high specificity and sensitivity.

Only in-frame clones appear in the TCRdb table, and some are missing; sequencing was by immunoSEQ multiplex PCR. The data show more than 60,000 clones, approximately 90% seen once. Trimming removed 1 base at V and 6 bases at J, with 12 bases between. Germline CDR1 and CDR2: MNHNS and SASEGT. The CDR3 has 15 amino acids. This clone is a singleton in its sample. Antigen: not known. This sequence originates from a woman between 18 and 29 years old in good health and CMV-seronegative. The specimen sequenced was PBMCs. The V call is TRBV6-1, the J call TRBJ2-2; D possibly corresponds to TRBD2 (6 bases). CDR3 sequence reads: CASSEGRGAPGELFF. CDR3 in DNA: TGTGCCAGCAGTGAAGGGAGGGGCGCCCCCGGGGAGCTGTTTTTT.